This T cell receptor beta chain stems from a study of T cell changes during pregnancy in multiple sclerosis. Germline loops: CDR1 MNHEY, CDR2 SVGAGI. This CDR3 has 16 amino acids. V gave up 4 bases and J gave up 5 bases, with 20 bases separating them. Clones were read by immunoSEQ multiplex PCR, and TCRdb kept only the in-frame ones, dropping some. The data contain under 55,000 clones, roughly 94% of them singletons. The material was CD4+ T cells from peripheral blood mononuclear cells, obtained in the third trimester of pregnancy. This chain joins TRBV6-5 and TRBJ1-2; D remains ambiguous. The sequence was obtained from a female donor with multiple sclerosis, enrolled in a pregnancy study. CDR3 bases: TGTGCCAGCAGTTCCACGTTCCTGAGTCAACCATATGGCTACACCTTC. Encoded protein: CASSSTFLSQPYGYTF.